This passage covers 16 T cell receptor beta chains from one sample sequenced in a study of blood T cells in healthy people across ages. With a J-beta primer mix and a sample-barcoded 5' primer, a second PCR ran roughly 6 to 11 cycles. TCRdb used MiXCR to reprocess the 5' RACE reads, holding one entry per CDR3 protein. The table lists about 1.5 million distinct CDR3 sequences, 40% to 50% of them singletons. The material sequenced was blood. The receptors were sampled from a woman under 30 in good health.

This clonotype was recorded many times. The chain links TRBV29-1 to TRBJ1-2; D is ambiguous. This CDR3 has 13 amino acids. The germline gives CDR1 SQVTM, CDR2 ANQGSEA. V was cut by 4 bases and J by 4 bases, with 13 bases left in between. CDR3 sequence: CSVAGKLLYGYTF. The CDR3 nucleotides are TGCAGCGTTGCGGGGAAACTTCTCTATGGCTACACCTTC.

This chain's CDR3 is CASSPGLAGFGYNEQYF. The CDR3 nucleotides are TGTGCCAGCAGCCCGGGACTAGCGGGTTTCGGCTACAATGAGCAGTACTTC. J is TRBJ2-7 and V is TRBV9; 12 nucleotides agree with TRBD2. The CDR3 is 17 amino acids. V was clipped by 4 bases and J by 7 bases; unmatched bases: 15. From germline, CDR1 is SGDLS and CDR2 YYNGEE.

V and J are TRBV6-1 and TRBJ2-7, with 8 bases that match TRBD1. Germline loops: CDR1 MNHNS, CDR2 SASEGT. This CDR3 comprises 15 residues. Trimming removed 1 base from V and 6 bases from J; junction bases left unmatched: 8. The DNA of the CDR3 is TGTGCCAGCAGTGAAGTTATTCAGGGGGCTTCCGAGCAGTACTTC. It encodes CASSEVIQGASEQYF.

The J gene is TRBJ2-1, the V gene TRBV20-1; 7 positions match TRBD1. This CDR3 spans 14 amino acids. Germline V gene sequence: CDR1 DFQATT, CDR2 SNEGSKA (reference sequence). After removal of 3 bases from V and 0 bases from J, the junction contained 2 bases not matched to a gene. CDR3 DNA sequence: TGCAGTGCTAGCGGGGACAGCTCCTACAATGAGCAGTTCTTC. It codes for CSASGDSSYNEQFF.

The CDR3 is CASRYSQGFYEQYF. DNA of the CDR3: TGTGCCAGCAGGTACTCACAGGGTTTCTACGAGCAGTACTTC. V gene TRBV28 combines with J gene TRBJ2-7; TRBD1 might be the D (6 bases). Germline V CDR1 and CDR2: MDHEN, SYDVKM. V gave up 6 bases and J gave up 3 bases, with 15 bases separating them. This CDR3 has 14 amino acids.

In this sample, this clonotype turned up a few times. The V call is TRBV7-8, the J call TRBJ1-1; 8 nucleotides match TRBD1. This CDR3 is 14 amino acids long. CDR1 is SGHVS, CDR2 FQNEAQ, per germline. J lost 6 bases, V lost 3 bases, and 6 bases had no gene match. CDR3 sequence: CASSLSAGGSEAFF. The CDR3 nucleotides read TGTGCCAGCAGCTTGTCGGCAGGGGGCTCTGAAGCTTTCTTT.

This clonotype was counted only a few times. V and J are TRBV7-2 and TRBJ2-7, with TRBD2 matching over 8 bases. CDR1 SGHTA and CDR2 FQGNSA come from the germline V gene. After removal of 7 bases from V and 4 bases from J, the junction contained 15 bases not matched to a gene. The CDR3 loop spans 16 amino acids. The DNA of the CDR3 is TGTGCCAGCACCAAAGTGGTAACTAGCGGAAGTTACGAGCAGTACTTC. Protein sequence: CASTKVVTSGSYEQYF.

The chain employs TRBV25-1 and TRBJ2-7; D remains unclear. The CDR3 runs to 14 residues. Germline V gives CDR1 MGHDK, CDR2 SYGVNS. V lost 4 bases and J 3 bases, leaving 13 bases between the germline ends. The CDR3 reads CASSAIGTNYEQYF. CDR3 in DNA: TGTGCCAGCAGTGCAATTGGCACAAACTACGAGCAGTACTTC.

In this sample, this clonotype turned up a few times. V is TRBV27 and J is TRBJ2-5; D remains unclear. V lost 5 bases and J 2 bases, leaving 15 bases between the germline ends. CDR1 is MNHEY, CDR2 SMNVEV, per germline (reference sequence). There are 15 residues in the CDR3. CDR3 sequence reads: CASSPGKSRQETQYF. The CDR3 DNA is TGTGCCAGCAGTCCCGGCAAGTCCAGACAAGAGACCCAGTACTTC.

This clonotype was seen a handful of times. The rearrangement joins TRBV20-1 to TRBJ2-1, with 8 positions matching TRBD2. The V gene's germline CDR1 is DFQATT and CDR2 SNEGSKA (reference sequence). The CDR3 loop spans 16 amino acids. V was pared by 5 bases and J by 0 bases, with 9 bases of the junction left unmatched. In nucleotides, the CDR3 is TGCAGTGCTGAAACCGGGACTAGGAGCTCCTACAATGAGCAGTTCTTC. Protein product: CSAETGTRSSYNEQFF.

This chain connects TRBV11-2 to TRBJ2-1, with D perhaps matching TRBD2 (6 bases). This CDR3 is built from 15 residues. Germline V CDR1 and CDR2: SGHAT, FQNNGV. Trimming cost V 1 base and J 8 bases, with 15 bases left between them. The CDR3 loop reads CASSLALGGAYEQFF. For the CDR3, the DNA is TGTGCCAGCAGCTTAGCGTTGGGGGGAGCCTATGAGCAGTTCTTC. The variable domain in full, completed from reference TRBV11-2 and TRBJ2-1, reads EAGVAQSPRYKIIEKRQSVAFWCNPISGHATLYWYQQILGQGPKLLIQFQNNGVVDDSQLPKDRFSAERLKGVDSTLKIQPAKLEDSAVYLCASSLALGGAYEQFFGPGTRLTVL.

V and J are TRBV12-3 or TRBV12-4 and TRBJ2-7, with a weak D call TRBD2 (5 bases). The V end lost 6 bases, the J end lost 2 bases, and 17 bases lay between the germline ends. This CDR3 region has 15 residues. In nucleotides, the CDR3 is TGTGCCAGCAGCTCGGACGCCCCCGGGACCTACGAGCAGTACTTC. Translating it yields CASSSDAPGTYEQYF.

The CDR3 spells CASSEFPSGRVADTQYF. CDR3 in DNA: TGCGCCAGCAGTGAGTTCCCTAGCGGCCGCGTCGCAGATACGCAGTATTTT. The rearrangement joins TRBV10-1 to TRBJ2-3; 7 bases fit TRBD2. This CDR3 has 17 amino acids. Per germline, CDR1 WNHNN and CDR2 SYGVQD (reference sequence). The J segment lost 4 bases and the V segment lost 1 base, leaving 11 bases of the junction unmatched.

Remarks on this clonotype: Given a much more abundant clone one base away, this may be a read error. This rearrangement joins TRBV4-2 to TRBJ2-4; unclear D gene. TRBJ2-5 matches the DNA end more closely, so the J call is doubtful. The CDR3 covers 14 residues. Germline V gene sequence: CDR1 LGHNA, CDR2 YNFKEQ. The CDR3 coding sequence is TGTACCAGCAGCCAAGTAGCTGGGTCAGAGACCCAGTACTTC. It specifies CTSSQVAGSETQYF.

This clonotype was seen more than once but under ten times. The chain employs TRBV28 and TRBJ1-6, with D tentatively TRBD1 (6 bases). V lost 6 bases and J lost 7, with 13 bases in between. Germline assignment: CDR1 MDHEN and CDR2 SYDVKM. The CDR3 has 14 amino acids. Written as DNA, the CDR3 is TGTGCCAGCAGACCAGCCGGACAGAATTCACCCCTCCACTTT. Translating gives CASRPAGQNSPLHF. Full variable domain (rest looked up from reference TRBV28 and TRBJ1-6): DVKVTQSSRYLVKRTGEKVFLECVQDMDHENMFWYRQDPGLGLRLIYFSYDVKMKEKGDIPEGYSVSREKKERFSLILESASTNQTSMYLCASRPAGQNSPLHFGNGTRLTVT.

This clonotype has just a few counts. The chain has TRBV27 and TRBJ2-5, with 12 bases matching TRBD2. J lost 5 bases, V lost 0 bases, and 13 bases had no gene match. Germline lookup yields CDR1 MNHEY and CDR2 SMNVEV (reference sequence). The CDR3 runs to 19 residues. The DNA for the CDR3 is TGTGCCAGCAGTTTATCACTAGCGGGAGGTCTACCAAGTAGGGAGACCCAGTACTTC. This sequence encodes CASSLSLAGGLPSRETQYF.